This T cell receptor (beta chain) was captured by sequencing in a study of graft-versus-host responses after intestinal transplantation. Study in general: Recipients were given multivisceral, liver-intestinal, or isolated intestinal transplants. All recipients were given anti-thymocyte globulin induction, and tacrolimus and steroids were then administered for three to four years. Points from the study as a whole: Recipient marrow contained GvH clones, some of which appeared first in ileum or blood. Allografts of patients with graft-donor T cell macrochimerism showed high graft-versus-host to host-versus-graft clone ratios.

In regard to this clone: Its antigen is not known.

Repertoires were generated with immunoSEQ multiplex PCR, while TCRdb's copy carries only in-frame clones and drops some. This sample has about 130,000 clones, with 92% found just once. The CDR3 runs 14 residues. Trimming removed 3 bases at V and 7 bases at J, with 15 bases between. Germline V gene sequence: CDR1 SGHAT, CDR2 FQNNGV. The input for sequencing was unstimulated CD4+ T cells sorted from spleen or lymph node cells, taken before intestinal transplant. The chain carries TRBV11-2 and TRBJ2-5, with D possibly matching TRBD1 (5 bases). The clonotype originates from a human donor who received an intestinal transplant. This chain's CDR3 is CASSLTAPQGTQYF. The CDR3 DNA sequence: TGTGCCAGCAGCTTGACTGCTCCTCAGGGGACCCAGTACTTC.